This TCR beta chain was sequenced for a study of shared clonotypes between healthy human individuals. The sample holds a few counts of this clone. The CDR3 spans 14 residues. Germline V lookup: CDR1 SGHDT, CDR2 YYEEEE. Trimming cost V 4 bases and J 8 bases, with 19 bases left between them. The table came from immunoSEQ multiplex PCR; TCRdb's copy has only in-frame clones and leaves some out. The sample holds approximately 700,000 clones, 73% seen once. The sequence was obtained from a woman aged 25 to 45 in good health. The chain recombines TRBV5-6 with TRBJ2-7, with D possibly TRBD1 on 5 matching bases. Specimen: memory CD4+ T cells sorted from blood. Documented subset: CD45RA-negative fraction. CDR3 DNA sequence: TGTGCCAGCAGCCGCAGGGATTCGCCGGGCAAGCAGTACTTC. This encodes CASSRRDSPGKQYF.